This TCR beta chain was sequenced in a study of CD8 T cells in Susac syndrome (dated by TCRdb to between 2018 and 2020). Some background on the complete study: Of the Susac syndrome patients who were sequenced, roughly 8 were in clinical remission while 5 or 6 had clinically active disease. The study used repertoire sequencing to test whether antigen drove CD8+ T cell activation and differentiation in Susac syndrome. At blood withdrawal, Susac syndrome patients were either therapy-naive, taking corticosteroids (in some cases with IVIg as well), or taking IVIg alone. Clonality of the CD8+ T cell repertoire was compared between roughly 13 healthy donors, approximately 14 Susac syndrome patients and 15 or so multiple sclerosis patients. Overall results and qualifications from the work: Looking at Susac-specific public clones, the researchers identified some 15 in the total CD8+ repertoire and roughly 5 in the CD8+ TEMRA repertoire. Clonal expansion was seen in Susac syndrome CD8+ repertoires, peaking in CD8+ TEMRA cells and being greater in clinically active patients than in remitting ones. The number of individuals in the TCR sequencing and HLA analysis was acknowledged as relatively small.

Peripheral blood CD8+ and CD4+ T cells from healthy donors, Susac syndrome patients and multiple sclerosis patients were profiled using high-throughput TCR beta sequencing. Susac syndrome patients met recently defined diagnostic criteria for definite or probable disease. Bulk CD8+ and CD4+ T cells were purified magnetically by negative isolation, whereas CD8+ TEMRA cells were enriched by FACS. Blood was drawn into EDTA tubes, processed within 24 hours, and PBMCs were isolated by density gradient centrifugation. PBMCs destined for TCR sequencing were cryopreserved in liquid nitrogen and later thawed in a 37 °C water bath. A purity of at least 90% was achieved for sorted or isolated CD4+, CD8+ and CD8+ TEMRA cells. Only a few counts were recorded for this clonotype. Its antigen is unknown. No quality values exist for individual bases; no much larger clone is one base distant. From cysteine to phenylalanine, the CDR3 is 14 amino acids long. The DNA shown is the 42-base CDR3, in frame from base 1. V drops 5 bases and J drops 7 bases, leaving 14 bases in between. CDR1 and CDR2 (MNHNS, SASEGT) derive from the germline V gene.

RNA was extracted using the RNeasy kit, and about 0.45 to 1 ug of the RNA was reverse transcribed with random hexamers. TCR beta CDR3 regions were amplified with the immunoSEQ multiplex PCR assay covering 54 Vbeta and 13 Jbeta segments. To correct PCR amplification bias, a synthetic template baseline was used for both primer optimization and computational correction. Processing in the source paper ran as follows. Reads were assigned to V, D and J genes according to IMGT and analyzed in immunoSEQ Analyzer, with only productive sequences retained. Clonality was calculated as one minus the Shannon entropy normalized by log2 of the number of productive unique sequences. Public and private clones were assessed among the 100 most prevalent clones of each patient and control. A clone was defined as Susac-specific if it was absent from the healthy and MS cohorts, from 1052 published viral clones and from other ImmuneACCESS disease sequences. TCRdb trimmed the raw reads at Q25, called clones with MiXCR and kept productive beta chains. Rows are unified per CDR3 protein, each entry keeping the most common DNA and genes. The V and J calls follow TCRdb's processing rather than the paper's. This sample holds roughly 76,000 distinct CDR3 sequences; roughly 92% were observed only once. The ten largest clonotypes hold around 0.45% of the sample.

The chain is made from TRBV6-1 and TRBJ2-2; a confident D gene designation cannot be given. Sequencing input: CD8+ T cells from PBMCs. The clonotype originates from a human donor with Susac syndrome. The nucleotide sequence reads TGTGCCAGCAGTATAGTGGGGTTGGGCGGGGAGCTGTTTTTT. The encoded protein is CASSIVGLGGELFF.